What follows are 12 T cell receptor beta chains derived from one specimen sequenced in a study of regulatory T cells in long-lasting Graves disease. This sample's time point: newly diagnosed GD, antithyroid drugs for less than 3 months. Researchers made the TCR library from RNA that was extracted from PBMCs. HTBI primers from iRepertoire and Arm-PCR of CDR3 regions yielded the TCR beta libraries. TCRdb recomputed calls from the multiplex PCR reads with MiXCR, one row per CDR3 protein. Of 200,000 to 250,000 distinct CDR3 sequences detected, roughly 19% appear once; the ten largest clones hold 12%. These records were also assigned to another study, of T cells in Graves' hyperthyroidism and ophthalmopathy.

The specimen comprised peripheral blood mononuclear cells (PBMCs), sampled at new diagnosis, from a patient treated with antithyroid drugs. The receptors derive from a woman aged 30 to 39 with Graves disease.

Details on this clonotype: A read error likely explains this, since a far larger clone differs by one base. The chain joins TRBV6-1 to TRBJ2-5; D is ambiguous. This CDR3 contains 13 residues. CDR1 and CDR2 (germline): MNHNS, SASEGT. CDR3 residues: CAGSKAPWETQYF. For the CDR3, the DNA is TGTGCCGGCAGCAAAGCCCCTTGGGAGACCCAGTACTTC.

As to this clonotype: A far larger clone is one base from this, pointing to a likely read error. The gene calls are TRBV2 and TRBJ2-3; TRBD2 aligns across 8 bases. The end of the DNA is better explained by TRBJ2-7, so the J call may be wrong. CDR1 is SNHLY, CDR2 FYNNEI, per germline. This CDR3 region has 14 residues. As DNA, the CDR3 is TGTGCCAGCAGTGGAAGCGGGAGAGTCAATGAGCAGTACTTC. This translates into CASSGSGRVNEQYF.

This clonotype was recorded at least ten times. The V gene is TRBV7-9, the J gene TRBJ1-2; TRBD1 is a possible D gene (6 bases). The CDR3 sequence is 14 residues long. Germline V lookup: CDR1 SEHNR, CDR2 FQNEAQ (reference sequence). V shed 5 bases and J shed 6 bases, with 16 bases lying between them. CDR3 coding DNA: TGTGCCAGCAGCCCTTGGACAGAGGAAGATGGCTACACCTTC. As protein: CASSPWTEEDGYTF.

This clonotype turned up a few times. A far larger clone differs by one base, so this is likely a read error. V is TRBV11-2 and J is TRBJ1-1, with D unclear. The CDR3 length is 14 residues. The V end lost 3 bases, the J end lost 0 bases, and 8 bases lay between the germline ends. Per germline, CDR1 SGHAT and CDR2 FQNNGV. CDR3 bases: TGTGCCAGCAGCTTGACCGTTGTGAACACTGAAGCTTTCTTT. It translates to CASSLTVVNTEAFF.

The chain uses TRBV6-1 and TRBJ2-5, with D perhaps TRBD2 (5 bases). Germline-derived CDR1 and CDR2 are MNHNS and SASEGT. CDR3 length: 12 amino acids. V lost 8 bases, J lost 5 bases, and 12 bases lay in between. CDR3 in DNA: TGTGCCAGCGGTAAGCGGAAGGAGACCCAGTACTTC. Its protein product is CASGKRKETQYF.

This clonotype was detected ten times or more. The V and J genes are TRBV10-3 and TRBJ2-1; 12 bases agree with TRBD2. Germline assignment: CDR1 ENHRY and CDR2 SYGVKD. V shed 8 bases, J shed 7 bases, and the junction held 18 bases outside the gene matches. The CDR3 runs to 18 residues. The CDR3 DNA is TGTGCCATCCTCCGAACGGGGCTAGCGGGAGGGCCGGGGAATGAGCAGTTCTTC. This codes for CAILRTGLAGGPGNEQFF.

This clonotype was detected only a few times. This sequence joins TRBV6-4 and TRBJ1-4; TRBD1 matches at 8 bases. The length of the CDR3 is 14 residues. Per the germline V gene, CDR1 is MRHNA and CDR2 is SNTAGT. Losses at the gene ends were 2 bases for V and 5 bases for J; bases not matched to a gene: 1. The DNA of the CDR3 is TGTGCCAGCAGTGACGGGACAGGCAATGAAAAACTGTTTTTT. Translated: CASSDGTGNEKLFF.

This clonotype was observed many times. CDR3 region: CASSSQGTRSSPLHF. DNA of the CDR3: TGTGCCAGCAGTTCACAGGGAACCCGGAGTTCACCCCTCCACTTT. The chain combines TRBV27 with TRBJ1-6; a weak D match, TRBD1 (6 bases). V dropped 4 bases and J dropped 9 bases, with 16 bases sitting between them. Germline-derived CDR1 and CDR2 are MNHEY and SMNVEV (reference sequence). The CDR3 runs to 15 residues.

This clonotype was counted many times. The chain has TRBV18 and TRBJ2-1; 14 positions match TRBD2. Unmatched junction bases numbered 6, after V lost 1 base and J lost 7 bases. CDR1 and CDR2 from the germline V gene are KGHSH and LQKENI. CDR3 length: 17 residues. The CDR3 region has the DNA TGTGCCAGCTCACCACGTTTGGGACTAGCGGGGGAGAATGAGCAGTTCTTC. Translation: CASSPRLGLAGENEQFF.

J is TRBJ2-2 and V is TRBV9; 7 bases align to TRBD2. The CDR3 sequence is 14 residues long. V trimming: 5 bases; J trimming: 4 bases; junction bases outside the gene matches: 5. CDR1 and CDR2 from the germline V gene are SGDLS and YYNGEE. The CDR3 DNA reads TGTGCCAGCAGGAACGGGGGGAGCACCGGGGAGCTGTTTTTT. Amino acid sequence: CASRNGGSTGELFF.

Comments on this clonotype: One base separates it from a far larger clone, so it is likely a read error. The rearrangement joins TRBV11-2 to TRBJ1-1, with 7 positions matching TRBD1. The CDR3 is made up of 15 amino acids. CDR1 and CDR2 (germline): SGHAT, FQNNGV. The junction had 11 bases not matched to a gene; V was cut back by 4 bases and J by 6 bases. The CDR3, as DNA: TGTGCCAGCAGCTCCCACTCCTCAGGGACAGCTGAAGCTTTCTTT. It translates to CASSSHSSGTAEAFF.

Of note for this clonotype: The conserved phenylalanine or tryptophan is not found at the CDR3 terminus, so this likely reflects a read error. The DNA is omitted, as the CDR3 cannot be located on it reliably, and the CDR3 follows TCRdb's listing. The J gene is TRBJ1-1, the V gene TRBV20-1. Per germline, CDR1 DFQATT and CDR2 SNEGSKA (reference sequence). Termini included, the CDR3 measures 12 amino acids. The CDR3 here is CSASQASTEASL.